This T cell receptor beta chain was captured by sequencing in a study of cytomegalovirus exposure and HLA in healthy donors. Germline trimming cut 6 bases from V and 6 bases from J; bases unmatched to any gene: 14. Germline CDR1 reads MNHNY; CDR2 reads SVGAGI (reference sequence). The CDR3 is made up of 15 amino acids. The PCR ran on 60 Vbeta and 13 Jbeta primers. In the original processing: Later, roughly 77 million unique TCR beta chains were counted in an analysis, and about 10 million of them were shared. The assay was immunoSEQ multiplex PCR, and TCRdb's table has in-frame clones only and misses some. Clone size and the V and J calls come from that table; the DNA yielded D and trimming. Among some 140,000 clones, about 70% were seen once, and the ten largest hold 3.1%. These donors, healthy bone marrow donors, were studied. While unrecorded immune exposures were likely, the donors were nominally healthy when sampled.

Sequencing input: PBMCs. The sequence was collected from a man aged 35 to 55 in good health and CMV-seronegative. The gene calls are TRBV6-6 and TRBJ2-7, with TRBD2 matching over 7 bases. CDR3 DNA: TGTGCCAGCAGCGGGGGAGATAGCGGGCCGGGCGAGCAGTACTTC. It translates to CASSGGDSGPGEQYF.